This T cell receptor (beta chain) was captured by sequencing in a study of OX40 agonist ivuxolimab in advanced cancers. Background on the whole study: Ivuxolimab was an agonistic, fully human IgG2 monoclonal antibody directed against OX40 (CD134), a costimulatory receptor. The dose-escalation cohort was about 83% male with a mean age of roughly 60 years, ranging from about 23 to 85. Partial responses occurred in three dose-escalation patients: two with cutaneous melanoma and one with hepatocellular carcinoma. Intravenous ivuxolimab was administered to patients every 2 weeks at six dose levels: 0.01, 0.1, 0.3, 1.5, 3 and 10 mg/kg. The point of sequencing TCRbeta in the periphery was to test whether ivuxolimab changed TCR sequence diversity and drove clonal T-cell expansion. Among the roughly 54 dose-escalation patients, around 20 had hepatocellular carcinoma, about 15 melanoma, 9 renal cell carcinoma and 9 head and neck cancer. Patients were allowed to have had prior anti-PD-1, anti-PD-L1 or anti-CTLA-4 therapy, and approximately 40% of the dose-escalation patients had been treated with checkpoint inhibitors. The paper covers the monotherapy dose-escalation part of the phase I ivuxolimab trial, which included N = 52 patients.

Of note for this clone: Its target antigen remains unknown. No base quality information exists; no much larger clone differs at one position.

CDR1 is given as SEHNR and CDR2 as FQNEAQ, both from the germline V gene (reference sequence). V ends up 5 bases short and J 3 bases short, with an unmatched junction base count of 10. Including the terminal cysteine and phenylalanine, the CDR3 comprises 16 residues. The kept DNA is CDR3 alone, 48 bases in frame from the first base. Results and caveats for the whole study, not just this receptor: On average, CD8+ T cells showed more expanded clones than CD4+ T cells after ivuxolimab. Low levels of normalized T-cell clonal expansion were also seen in some patients who did not respond. At doses of 0.1 to 3.0 mg/kg, clonal expansion of both CD4+ and CD8+ blood T cells was observed from baseline to week 6. Antigen specificity was not determined for the clonally expanded peripheral T cells. Partial responders in the 0.1-3.0 mg/kg groups had among the lowest normalized peripheral clonal expansion, especially among CD8+ T cells.

For sequencing of the TCRbeta CDR3 region, genomic DNA was extracted from the sorted cells. TCRbeta CDR3 regions were sequenced using the immunoSEQ Assay. As stored in TCRdb, this immuneACCESS dataset retains in-frame rearrangements with V and J assigned. A fraction of the clones does not appear; measured against another copy, unresolved V genes explain less than half of the discrepancy, and the remainder lacks a known reason. The sample records over 20,000 clones, about 86% of which are singletons. Around 17% of the sample rests with the top ten. The trial excluded patients who had a history of autoimmune disease or who were on systemic immunosuppression. Peripheral blood for TCR sequencing was collected from all dose cohorts at baseline, on cycle 4 day 1, and on cycle 7 day 1. The samples were drawn from a first-in-human, open-label, multicenter phase I dose-escalation trial of ivuxolimab. Adults with locally advanced or metastatic melanoma, renal cell, hepatocellular, or head and neck squamous cell carcinoma were enrolled in the trial. Before TCR sequencing, CD4+ and CD8+ T cells were separately sorted from peripheral blood.

Sequencing used CD4+ or CD8+ T cells sorted from blood, obtained in a trial of the OX40 agonist ivuxolimab. This TCR was recovered from an adult with an advanced solid tumor such as melanoma, head and neck, liver or kidney cancer. This chain is built from TRBV7-9 and TRBJ1-5; 7 nucleotides in the junction match TRBD1. The DNA sequence follows: TGTGCCAGCAGCCCAGGGGGTCCTACTAACAATCAGCCCCAGCATTTT. It specifies CASSPGGPTNNQPQHF.